This T cell receptor (beta chain) appears in the sequencing data of a study of T cell responses to AZD1222 COVID-19 vaccine. Study at large: Second-dose timings of about 4 or about 12 weeks were pooled.

Clones were read by immunoSEQ multiplex PCR, and TCRdb kept only the in-frame ones, dropping some. This table has about 150,000 clones, roughly 92% appearing once. Whole-study findings and limits: Donors skewed white British and female; clonal diversity was possibly underestimated. Seropositive status at baseline applied to only 5 to 7 AZD1222 recipients.

This clone was counted once. The antigen remains unidentified. The germline V and J ends were trimmed by 2 bases and 4 bases, with 6 bases remaining between them. Germline V gene lookup returns CDR1 MRHNA and CDR2 SNTAGT. There are 13 residues in the CDR3. This clonotype was obtained from an adult in good health. This chain links TRBV6-4 with TRBJ1-5; unclear D gene. This sample comprised peripheral blood, obtained on day 0 of AZD1222 vaccination. The CDR3 sequence is CASSDAPNQPQHF. CDR3 sequence (DNA): TGTGCCAGCAGTGACGCTCCTAATCAGCCCCAGCATTTT.